The entry that follows covers one T cell receptor beta chain sequence. The target of this receptor is not known. Base qualities are missing; no much larger clone stands one base away. V and J are truncated by 0 bases and 4 bases respectively, leaving an intervening sequence of 18 bases. From the germline V gene, CDR1 is SGHDN and CDR2 is FVKESK. The CDR3 holds 17 amino acids from the cysteine to the phenylalanine. CDR3 DNA only is kept here, 51 bases in frame from base 1. These data are taken from a study of type 1 and type 2 diabetes patients (dated by TCRdb to 2016 to 2017). At the level of the whole study: The cohort comprised eight or nine type 1 diabetes patients, a few type 2 diabetes patients and roughly 6 nondiabetic controls recruited in China. Throughout the study, CD4 or CD8 MicroBeads on MACS columns were used to positively select CD4+ and CD8+ T cells from PBMCs. Altogether, under 25,000,000 paired-end reads were produced across the whole study. The study used high-throughput sequencing to profile TCRbeta repertoires and compare individuals with type 1 diabetes, type 2 diabetes and no diabetes. For the type 1 diabetes patients, the type 2 diabetes patients acted as a disease comparison group. When roughly 18-cycle amplification was compared with approximately 25-cycle amplification, V gene usage looked similar, suggesting that primer efficiencies were similar and PCR bias was random. TCRbeta libraries were sequenced paired-end on Illumina HiSeq 2000 or MiSeq instruments.

Every diabetic patient fulfilled standard classification criteria for type 1 or type 2 diabetes, and glucose and C-peptide were measured using WHO-recommended methods. Donors with other autoimmune diseases or infections within the previous four weeks were excluded from participation. From each participant, 7.5 to 10 milliliters of peripheral blood were collected. PBMCs were isolated with LymphoPrep density separation. The investigation overall reported the following: The study groups were not matched for age and gender, which could bias interpretation. Type 2 diabetes repertoires showed high diversity, significantly greater than type 1 diabetes repertoires in both CD4+ and CD8+ T cells. Since just a limited number of T2D and control samples were sequenced, some T1D-only HECs might also appear in more T2D or control samples. Highly correlated V and J gene usage patterns were observed for type 2 diabetes and control samples, with an average of approximately 0.97 between samples. Only a few highly-expanded CD4+ clones (median one) were found in type 2 diabetes patients, and these clones made up a median approximately 4.2% of reads.

Sequencing was performed on an Illumina MiSeq. Genomic DNA from sorted T cell subsets was used as template for TCRbeta CDR3 amplification. The TCRbeta CDR3 region was amplified by multiplex PCR using 30 forward and 13 reverse primers. PCR products were purified with AMPure XP beads, then indices and adaptors were added in a second roughly 25-cycle PCR. Before sequencing, the QIAquick Gel Extraction Kit was used to gel-purify the libraries. The authors' analysis ran thus. Paired-end reads were merged with FLASH and aligned to IMGT V, D and J germline references using IgBLAST. Reads with less than 70% alignment identity to germline references were removed, leaving around 11,000,000 reads across the study. CDR3 boundaries, reading frame and productivity were assigned following IMGT definitions. A highly-expanded clone was defined as any clone making up 1% or more of reads, and normalized Shannon entropy served as the measure of diversity. Group differences in Shannon entropy were tested with unpaired two-tailed t-tests. TCRdb took the public reads, trimmed them with fastp at Q25, ran MiXCR for clone calling and kept in-frame beta chains. Every entry covers one CDR3 protein and lists the most common genes and DNA from its rows. The V and J calls and clone size come from TCRdb's table, not from the authors' own analysis. Across this sample there are more than 250,000 distinct CDR3 sequences, with approximately 50% seen only once. The top ten clones comprise roughly an eighth of the sample.

This TCR came from a man aged 18 to 35 with type 2 diabetes. Sequencing was done on a sample of peripheral blood mononuclear cells (PBMCs). The sequence is built from TRBV14 and TRBJ1-2; D gene: possibly TRBD1, on 5 matching bases. The bases read TGTGCCAGCAGCCAAGAAAACGCGCCAGGGTGGACCTATGGCTACACCTTC. It is translated as CASSQENAPGWTYGYTF.